This T cell receptor beta chain emerged from a study of blood T cell repertoires in COVID-19. Original data processing: Nucleated cell number was recorded as an estimate derived from reference gene primer amplification. Assay: immunoSEQ multiplex PCR; the TCRdb copy retains only in-frame clones and omits some. V and J calls plus clone size are reproduced from that table; the DNA served to infer D and trimming. The sample includes about 49,000 clones, 75% to 90% seen only once; the top ten take over 2%. The origin of this receptor is a woman of 80 years or more with COVID-19, enrolled during active disease. Sequencing used peripheral blood.

The CDR3 DNA reads TGTGCCAGCAGTTTCGACAGGGGAAATGGCTACACCTTC. It encodes CASSFDRGNGYTF. V and J are TRBV6-5 and TRBJ1-2, with TRBD1 identical over 8 bases. The V gene end was trimmed by 4 bases and the J gene end by 6 bases; junction bases not matched to a gene: 4. The CDR3 is 13 residues long. CDR1 and CDR2 from the germline V gene are MNHEY and SVGAGI.